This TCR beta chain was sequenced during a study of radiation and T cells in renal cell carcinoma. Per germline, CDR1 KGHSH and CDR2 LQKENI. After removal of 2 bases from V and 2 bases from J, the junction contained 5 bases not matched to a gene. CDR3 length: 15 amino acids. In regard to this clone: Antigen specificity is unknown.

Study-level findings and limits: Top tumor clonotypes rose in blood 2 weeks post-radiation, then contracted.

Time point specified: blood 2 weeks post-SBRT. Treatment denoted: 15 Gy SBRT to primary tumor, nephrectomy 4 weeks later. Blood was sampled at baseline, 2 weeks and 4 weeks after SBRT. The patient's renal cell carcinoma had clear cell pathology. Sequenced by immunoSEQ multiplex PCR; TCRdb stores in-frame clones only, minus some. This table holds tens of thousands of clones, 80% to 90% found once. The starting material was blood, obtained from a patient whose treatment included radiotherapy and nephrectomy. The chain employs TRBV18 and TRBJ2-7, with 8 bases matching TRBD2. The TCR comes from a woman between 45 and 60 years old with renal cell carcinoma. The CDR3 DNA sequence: TGTGCCAGCTCACCAACGCGGGAGGCCCCCTACGAGCAGTACTTC. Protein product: CASSPTREAPYEQYF. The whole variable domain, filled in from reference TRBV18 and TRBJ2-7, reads NAGVMQNPRHLVRRRGQEARLRCSPMKGHSHVYWYRQLPEEGLKFMVYLQKENIIDESGMPKERFSAEFPKEGPSILRIQQVVRGDSAAYFCASSPTREAPYEQYFGPGTRLTVT.